This entry features one TCR beta chain sequence. The antigen remains unidentified. The sample originates from a study of cytomegalovirus exposure and HLA in healthy donors. Whole-study results and caveats: Listed as cytomegalovirus-associated were 150 or so TCR beta chains.

Donors likely had unrecorded immune exposures despite being nominally healthy when sampled. With 60 Vbeta and 13 Jbeta primers, the PCR was carried out. Here immunoSEQ multiplex PCR was the method, and the copy in TCRdb shows in-frame clones only, minus some. The table has about 150,000 clones, around 80% seen once. The CDR3 has 14 residues. V gave up 4 bases and J gave up 6 bases; unmatched junction bases: 6. The germline V gene encodes CDR1 LNHDA and CDR2 SQIVND (reference sequence). The sample was PBMCs. This TCR was recovered from a woman aged 40 to 49 in good health and CMV-seropositive. V gene TRBV19 combines with J gene TRBJ1-1; 9 bases map to TRBD1. DNA of the CDR3: TGTGCCAGTAGTAGACCGGGACAGGGCCCTGAAGCTTTCTTT. Protein: CASSRPGQGPEAFF. Drawing the rest from reference TRBV19 and TRBJ1-1, the complete variable domain is DGGITQSPKYLFRKEGQNVTLSCEQNLNHDAMYWYRQDPGQGLRLIYYSQIVNDFQKGDIAEGYSVSREKKESFPLTVTSAQKNPTAFYLCASSRPGQGPEAFFGQGTRLTVV.